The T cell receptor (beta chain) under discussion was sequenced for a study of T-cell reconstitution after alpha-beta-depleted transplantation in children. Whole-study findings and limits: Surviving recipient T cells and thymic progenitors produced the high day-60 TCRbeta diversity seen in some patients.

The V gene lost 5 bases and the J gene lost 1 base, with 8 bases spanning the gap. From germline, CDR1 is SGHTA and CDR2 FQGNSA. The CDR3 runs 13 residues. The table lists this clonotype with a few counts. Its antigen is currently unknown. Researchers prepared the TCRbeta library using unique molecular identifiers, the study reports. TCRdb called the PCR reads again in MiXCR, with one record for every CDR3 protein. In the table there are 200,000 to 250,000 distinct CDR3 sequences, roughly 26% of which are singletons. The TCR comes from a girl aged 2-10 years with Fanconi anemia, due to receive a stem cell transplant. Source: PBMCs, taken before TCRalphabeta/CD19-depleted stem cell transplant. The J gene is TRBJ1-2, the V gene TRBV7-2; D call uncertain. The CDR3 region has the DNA TGTGCCAGCAGCCCAGACCGTAACTATGGCTACACCTTC. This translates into CASSPDRNYGYTF.